This TCR beta chain originates from a study of control samples from healthy donors and cancer patients. Profiling relied on immunoSEQ multiplex PCR, and the TCRdb table lists in-frame clones only, not all of them. Of approximately 92,000 clones in the sample, 85% to 95% were seen once. V lost 4 bases and J lost 0, with 15 bases in between. Germline assignment: CDR1 SGHVS and CDR2 FNYEAQ. CDR3 length: 17 amino acids. The origin of this receptor is a woman aged 25 to 39 in good health. This chain links TRBV7-6 with TRBJ2-2, with a weak D call TRBD2 (5 bases). Sequences were obtained from blood. The CDR3: CASSSKDGNSNTGELFF. CDR3 DNA: TGTGCCAGCAGCTCGAAAGACGGGAACTCGAACACCGGGGAGCTGTTTTTT. The entire variable domain, with the rest obtained from reference TRBV7-6 and TRBJ2-2, is as follows: GAGVSQSPRYKVTKRGQDVALRCDPISGHVSLYWYRQALGQGPEFLTYFNYEAQQDKSGLPNDRFSAERPEGSISTLTIQRTEQRDSAMYRCASSSKDGNSNTGELFFGEGSRLTVL.